The T cell receptor beta chain described here comes from a study of cytomegalovirus exposure and HLA in healthy donors. This clone was seen only once. Its target is unknown. PCR was performed using 60 Vbeta and 13 Jbeta primers. Method: immunoSEQ multiplex PCR; TCRdb's copy keeps in-frame clones and lacks some. The data show 70,000 to 75,000 clones, with around 72% seen just once and 12% held by the top ten. Regarding the study as a whole: Sequencing likely generated an artifact that appeared as a cluster of highly shared sequence variants.

This CDR3 region has 18 residues. In germline, CDR1 is SGHRS, CDR2 YFSETQ. V shed 4 bases and J 2 bases; nucleotides not matched to a gene: 12. The chain uses TRBV5-1 and TRBJ1-1, with TRBD1 matching 12 bases. Input material: PBMCs. The receptor was isolated from a woman aged 40 to 49 in good health and CMV-seropositive. The CDR3 nucleotides read TGCGCCAGCAGCGTACTCCCGGGACAGGGGGCTGGTAACACTGAAGCTTTCTTT. Amino acid sequence: CASSVLPGQGAGNTEAFF.